The sequence of this T cell receptor beta chain was determined in a study of blood T cell repertoires in COVID-19. Overall study context: The analysed material was cDNA or gDNA that came from T cells, B-cell-depleted T cells, or PBMCs.

Seattle's enrolled individuals joined amid active infection and were then monitored longitudinally. The CDR3 has 15 amino acids. Germline loops: CDR1 GTSNPN, CDR2 SVGIG (reference sequence). Deletions cut 0 bases from V and 3 bases from J, with 9 bases between. Sequenced by immunoSEQ multiplex PCR; TCRdb stores in-frame clones only, minus some. The table records under 200,000 clones, roughly 89% of them present only once. What was sequenced was peripheral blood. This sequence was found in a woman between 65 and 79 years old with COVID-19, enrolled during active disease. The chain uses TRBV30 and TRBJ1-6; tentative D call: TRBD1 (6 bases). This CDR3 is CAWSVTGNYNSPLHF. CDR3 in DNA: TGTGCCTGGAGTGTAACAGGGAACTATAATTCACCCCTCCACTTT.